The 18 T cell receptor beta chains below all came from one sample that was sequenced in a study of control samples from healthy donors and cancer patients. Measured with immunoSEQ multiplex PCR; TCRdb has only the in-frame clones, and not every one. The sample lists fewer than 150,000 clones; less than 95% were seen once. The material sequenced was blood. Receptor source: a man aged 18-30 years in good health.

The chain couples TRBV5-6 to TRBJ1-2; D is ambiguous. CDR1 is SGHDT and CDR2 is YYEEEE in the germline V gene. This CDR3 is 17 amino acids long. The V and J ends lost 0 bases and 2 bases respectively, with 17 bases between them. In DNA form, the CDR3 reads TGTGCCAGCAGCTTGGAGGGCGAGACATCCCCCAACTATGGCTACACCTTC. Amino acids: CASSLEGETSPNYGYTF.

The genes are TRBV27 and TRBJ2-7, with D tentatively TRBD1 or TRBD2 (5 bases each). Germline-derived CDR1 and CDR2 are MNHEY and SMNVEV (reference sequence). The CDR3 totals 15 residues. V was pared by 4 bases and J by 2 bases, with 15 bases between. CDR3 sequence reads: CASSSYTGAPYEQYF. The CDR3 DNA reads TGTGCCAGCAGTTCCTATACCGGGGCCCCCTACGAGCAGTACTTC.

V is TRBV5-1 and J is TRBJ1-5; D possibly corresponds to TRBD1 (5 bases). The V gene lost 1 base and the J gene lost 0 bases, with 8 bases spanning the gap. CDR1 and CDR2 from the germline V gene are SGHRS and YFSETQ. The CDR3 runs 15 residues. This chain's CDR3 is CASSLSGYSNQPQHF. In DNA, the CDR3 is TGCGCCAGCAGCTTGTCAGGGTATAGCAATCAGCCCCAGCATTTT.

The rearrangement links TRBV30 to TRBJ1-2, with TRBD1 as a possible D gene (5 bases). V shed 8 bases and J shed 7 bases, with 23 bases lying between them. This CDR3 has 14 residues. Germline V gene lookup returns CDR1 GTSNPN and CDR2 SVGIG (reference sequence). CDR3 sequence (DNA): TGTGCCCGGCTCACAGAGACAGTCTCTTTTGGCTACACCTTC. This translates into CARLTETVSFGYTF.

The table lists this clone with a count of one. The CDR3 is CASSLQGLNSPLHF. DNA of the CDR3: TGTGCCAGCAGCTTGCAGGGTCTTAATTCACCCCTCCACTTT. V and J are TRBV5-4 and TRBJ1-6; D perhaps matches TRBD1 (5 bases). The CDR3 runs 14 residues. Looked up from germline, CDR1 is SGHNT and CDR2 is YYREEE (reference sequence). Deletions cut 1 base from V and 6 bases from J, with 8 bases between.

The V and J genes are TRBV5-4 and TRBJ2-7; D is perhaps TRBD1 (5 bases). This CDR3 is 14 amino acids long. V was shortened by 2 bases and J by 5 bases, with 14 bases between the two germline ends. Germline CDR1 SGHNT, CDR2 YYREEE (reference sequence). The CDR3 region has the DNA TGTGCCAGCAGCTTAGGGCAGGGCATGGACGAGCAGTACTTC. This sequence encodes CASSLGQGMDEQYF.

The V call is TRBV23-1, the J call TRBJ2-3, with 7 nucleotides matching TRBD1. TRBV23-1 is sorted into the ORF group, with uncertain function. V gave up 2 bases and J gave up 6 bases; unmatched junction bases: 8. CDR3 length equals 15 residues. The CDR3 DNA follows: TGCGCCAGCAGTCAAGGGGGACAGACGCCGGATACGCAGTATTTT. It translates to CASSQGGQTPDTQYF.

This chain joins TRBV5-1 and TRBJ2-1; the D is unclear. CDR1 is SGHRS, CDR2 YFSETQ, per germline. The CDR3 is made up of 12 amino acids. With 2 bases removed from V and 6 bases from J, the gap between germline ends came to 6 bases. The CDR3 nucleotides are TGCGCCAGCAGCTTCTCAGGCAATGAGCAGTTCTTC. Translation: CASSFSGNEQFF.

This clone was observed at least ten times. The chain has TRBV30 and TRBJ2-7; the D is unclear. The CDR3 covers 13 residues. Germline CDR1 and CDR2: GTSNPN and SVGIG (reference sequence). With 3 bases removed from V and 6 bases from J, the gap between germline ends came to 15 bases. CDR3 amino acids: CAWSSDLLGEQYF. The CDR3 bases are TGTGCCTGGAGCTCTGACTTATTAGGCGAGCAGTACTTC. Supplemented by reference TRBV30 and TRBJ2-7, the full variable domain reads SQTIHQWPATLVQPVGSPLSLECTVEGTSNPNLYWYRQAAGRGLQLLFYSVGIGQISSEVPQNLSASRPQDRQFILSSKKLLLSDSGFYLCAWSSDLLGEQYFGPGTRLTVT.

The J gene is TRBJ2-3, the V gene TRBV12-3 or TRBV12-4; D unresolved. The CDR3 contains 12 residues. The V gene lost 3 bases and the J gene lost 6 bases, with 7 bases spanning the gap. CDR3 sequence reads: CASSLRWDTQYF. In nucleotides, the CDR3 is TGTGCCAGCAGTTTGAGGTGGGATACGCAGTATTTT.

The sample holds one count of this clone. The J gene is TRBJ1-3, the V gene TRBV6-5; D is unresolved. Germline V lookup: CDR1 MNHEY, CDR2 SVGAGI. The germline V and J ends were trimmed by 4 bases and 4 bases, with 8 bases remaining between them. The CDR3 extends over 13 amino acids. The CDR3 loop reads CASSFGRGNTIYF. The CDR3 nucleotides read TGTGCCAGCAGTTTCGGGCGCGGAAACACCATATATTTT.

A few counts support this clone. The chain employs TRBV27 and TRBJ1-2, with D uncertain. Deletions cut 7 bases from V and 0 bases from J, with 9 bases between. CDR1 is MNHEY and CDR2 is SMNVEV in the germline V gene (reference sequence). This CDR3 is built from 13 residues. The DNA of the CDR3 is TGTGCCAGCATGTCAAGTTCTAACTATGGCTACACCTTC. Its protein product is CASMSSSNYGYTF.

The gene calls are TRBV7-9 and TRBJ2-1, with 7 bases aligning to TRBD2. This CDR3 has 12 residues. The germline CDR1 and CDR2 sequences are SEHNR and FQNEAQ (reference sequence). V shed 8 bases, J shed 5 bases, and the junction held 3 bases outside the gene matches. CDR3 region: CASWAGDNEQFF. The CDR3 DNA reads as TGTGCCAGCTGGGCGGGGGACAATGAGCAGTTCTTC.

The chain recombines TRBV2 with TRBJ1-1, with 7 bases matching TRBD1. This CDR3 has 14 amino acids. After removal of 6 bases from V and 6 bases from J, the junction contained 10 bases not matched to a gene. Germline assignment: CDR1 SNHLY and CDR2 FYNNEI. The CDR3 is CASRAIQGGAEAFF. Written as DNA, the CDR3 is TGTGCCAGCAGGGCTATCCAGGGGGGCGCTGAAGCTTTCTTT.

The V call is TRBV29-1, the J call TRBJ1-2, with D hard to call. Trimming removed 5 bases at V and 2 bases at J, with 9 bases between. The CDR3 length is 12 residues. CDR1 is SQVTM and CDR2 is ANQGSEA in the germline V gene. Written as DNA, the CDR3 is TGCAGCGTTTTGGGTCAGAACTATGGCTACACCTTC. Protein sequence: CSVLGQNYGYTF.

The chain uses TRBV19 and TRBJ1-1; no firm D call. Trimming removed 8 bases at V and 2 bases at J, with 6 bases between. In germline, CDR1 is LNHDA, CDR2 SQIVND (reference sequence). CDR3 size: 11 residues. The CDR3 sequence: CASYANTEAFF. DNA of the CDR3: TGTGCCAGTTACGCTAACACTGAAGCTTTCTTT.

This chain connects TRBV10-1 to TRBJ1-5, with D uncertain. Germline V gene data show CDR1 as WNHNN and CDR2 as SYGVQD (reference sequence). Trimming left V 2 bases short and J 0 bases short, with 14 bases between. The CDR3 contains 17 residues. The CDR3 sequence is CASSEGPYSFSNQPQHF. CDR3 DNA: TGCGCCAGCAGTGAGGGTCCCTACAGTTTTAGCAATCAGCCCCAGCATTTT.

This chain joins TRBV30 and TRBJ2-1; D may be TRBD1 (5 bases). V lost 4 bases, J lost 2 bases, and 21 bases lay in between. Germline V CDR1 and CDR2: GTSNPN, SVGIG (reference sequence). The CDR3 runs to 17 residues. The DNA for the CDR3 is TGTGCCTGGAAGGTTAGCAGGACACATACTACCTACAATGAGCAGTTCTTC. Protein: CAWKVSRTHTTYNEQFF.